Included here is one T cell receptor beta chain sequence, with context. Its cognate antigen is unknown. The sample belongs to a study of Ad26.COV2.S vaccination and SARS-CoV-2 variants. General study results and limits: A substantial breadth of spike-specific CD8+ and CD4+ T cell responses after vaccination has been reported.

This CDR3 contains 13 residues. The germline V gene encodes CDR1 MNHEY and CDR2 SMNVEV (reference sequence). Trimming removed 3 bases at V and 4 bases at J, with 9 bases between. Treatment described: some 20 received Ad26.COV2.S at low or high dose, single or two shots; five or six received placebo; per-sample allocation not given. Each sample was drawn 63 days after the first injection (of vaccine or placebo). Clones were read by immunoSEQ multiplex PCR, and TCRdb kept only the in-frame ones, dropping some. The sample has roughly 400,000 clones, 92% seen once. The source is a person aged 18 to 65 who received the Ad26.COV2.S COVID-19 vaccine or a placebo. The specimen comprised peripheral blood, sampled in a trial of Ad26.COV2.S vaccine versus placebo. J is TRBJ1-2 and V is TRBV27; D unclear. CDR3: CASSLSMSYGYTF. The CDR3 DNA sequence: TGTGCCAGCAGTTTGAGCATGAGCTATGGCTACACCTTC.